This T cell receptor beta chain was observed in a study of blood T cell repertoires in COVID-19. Study overall: Sites across the United States, Italy and Spain contributed samples from acute and convalescent COVID-19. The analysed material was cDNA or gDNA that came from T cells, B-cell-depleted T cells, or PBMCs.

Sequenced by immunoSEQ multiplex PCR; TCRdb stores in-frame clones only, minus some. The sample yields 250,000 to 300,000 clones, around 84% seen once. This clone came up once. CDR1 and CDR2 from the germline V gene are MDHEN and SYDVKM. The V end lost 6 bases, the J end lost 8 bases, and 17 bases lay between the germline ends. CDR3 length equals 14 residues. The specimen sequenced was PBMCs or T cells enriched from blood (not recorded which). The clonotype originates from a man between 35 and 55 years old who had been exposed to COVID-19. J is TRBJ1-5 and V is TRBV28; weak D call: TRBD1 (6 bases). Here the CDR3 reads CASRVLQGFKPQHF. The DNA for the CDR3 is TGTGCCAGCAGGGTATTACAGGGCTTTAAGCCCCAGCATTTT.